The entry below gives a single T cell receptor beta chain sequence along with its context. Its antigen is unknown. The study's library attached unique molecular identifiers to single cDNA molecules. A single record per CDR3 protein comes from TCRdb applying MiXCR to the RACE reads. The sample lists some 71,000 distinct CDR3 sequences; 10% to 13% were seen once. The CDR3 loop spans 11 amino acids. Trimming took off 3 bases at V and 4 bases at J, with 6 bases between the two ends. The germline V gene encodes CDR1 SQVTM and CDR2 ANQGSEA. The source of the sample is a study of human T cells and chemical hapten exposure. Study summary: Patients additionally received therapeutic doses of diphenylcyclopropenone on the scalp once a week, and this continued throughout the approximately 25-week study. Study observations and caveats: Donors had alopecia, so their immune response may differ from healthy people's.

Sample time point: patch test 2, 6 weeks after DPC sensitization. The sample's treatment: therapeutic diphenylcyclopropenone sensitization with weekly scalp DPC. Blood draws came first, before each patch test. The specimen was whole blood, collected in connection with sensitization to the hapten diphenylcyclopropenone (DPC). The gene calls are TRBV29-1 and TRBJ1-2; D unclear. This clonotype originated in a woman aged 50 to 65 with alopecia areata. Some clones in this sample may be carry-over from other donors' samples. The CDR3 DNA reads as TGCAGCGTTGAGCCAGGCTATGGCTACACCTTC. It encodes CSVEPGYGYTF.